The clone carrying this T cell receptor beta chain was seen many times. It was RNA transcripts that yielded the amplified TCR beta CDR3 regions. HTBI primers were used for first-round RT-PCR of the TCR CDR3. In TCRdb, the multiplex PCR reads were re-called with MiXCR into one record per CDR3 protein. The sample carries approximately 610,000 distinct CDR3 sequences, over 12% recorded once. The sample is drawn from a study of T cells in Graves' hyperthyroidism and ophthalmopathy. Study background: Before treatment of any kind, peripheral blood was taken at initial diagnosis.

Trimming removed 5 bases at V and 1 base at J, with 15 bases between. The CDR3 length is 15 residues. This chain connects TRBV12-3 or TRBV12-4 to TRBJ2-7; D assignment may be TRBD1 or TRBD2 (5 bases each). This receptor was taken from a woman in her 40s with Graves' ophthalmopathy. The sample consisted of blood. CDR3 protein: CASSPGTVVSYEQYF. CDR3 nucleotides: TGTGCCAGCAGTCCAGGGACGGTTGTTTCCTACGAGCAGTACTTC.